The 14 T cell receptor beta chains presented below share a single source sample, sequenced in a study of T cell responses to AZD1222 COVID-19 vaccine. The assay was immunoSEQ multiplex PCR, and TCRdb's table has in-frame clones only and misses some. Among some 200,000 clones, 91% were seen once, and the ten largest hold 3% to 3.5%. The sequences come from peripheral blood, collected 28 days after the second AZD1222 dose. Source of these receptors: an adult who received the AZD1222 COVID-19 vaccine.

With regard to this clone: A read error may account for a junction end that differs from germline. The chain has TRBV11-2 and TRBJ1-5, with D possibly TRBD1 on 5 matching bases. CDR1 SGHAT and CDR2 FQNNGV come from the germline V gene. The CDR3 loop spans 13 amino acids. The CDR3 spells CASSQQPGLKLNF. CDR3 bases: TGTGCCAGCAGCCAACAACCGGGACTGAAATTGAATTTT. Complete variable domain (other parts from reference TRBV11-2 and TRBJ1-5): EAGVAQSPRYKIIEKRQSVAFWCNPISGHATLYWYQQILGQGPKLLIQFQNNGVVDDSQLPKDRFSAERLKGVDSTLKIQPAKLEDSAVYLCASSQQPGLKLNFGDGTRLSIL.

This chain uses TRBV10-1 with TRBJ1-3; D unresolved. V gave up 4 bases and J gave up 0 bases, with 7 bases separating them. Germline-derived CDR1 and CDR2 are WNHNN and SYGVQD (reference sequence). The CDR3 is made up of 14 amino acids. This CDR3 is CASSGPTSGNTIYF. The CDR3 DNA sequence: TGCGCCAGCAGTGGACCTACCTCTGGAAACACCATATATTTT.

This chain uses TRBV10-1 with TRBJ2-7, with 7 bases fitting TRBD1. V shed 6 bases and J 3 bases; nucleotides not matched to a gene: 8. This CDR3 has 14 residues. Germline lookup yields CDR1 WNHNN and CDR2 SYGVQD (reference sequence). Written as DNA, the CDR3 is TGCGCCAGCAGCCTGAACAGGGGAGACTACGAGCAGTACTTC. As protein: CASSLNRGDYEQYF.

The V gene is TRBV18, the J gene TRBJ2-1, with 7 nucleotides matching TRBD2. V was pared by 0 bases and J by 0 bases, with 2 bases of the junction left unmatched. Germline V CDR1 and CDR2: KGHSH, LQKENI. CDR3 length equals 16 residues. The CDR3 sequence: CASSPPWTSSYNEQFF. The DNA for the CDR3 is TGTGCCAGCTCACCACCGTGGACTAGCTCCTACAATGAGCAGTTCTTC.

The V call is TRBV6-6, the J call TRBJ2-3; the D gene is possibly TRBD2 (6 bases). This CDR3 is built from 15 residues. The V gene's germline CDR1 is MNHNY and CDR2 SVGAGI (reference sequence). Trimming stripped 6 bases from V and 5 bases from J, with 18 bases between. The CDR3 loop reads CASSSGSPAGDTQYF. The CDR3 DNA reads TGTGCCAGCAGCTCCGGGAGCCCGGCGGGAGATACGCAGTATTTT.

The V gene is TRBV11-2, the J gene TRBJ2-7; perhaps D is TRBD1 or TRBD2 (5 bases each). Trimming shortened V by 3 bases and J by 7 bases, and 7 bases separated the two germline ends. This CDR3 comprises 11 residues. Per germline, CDR1 SGHAT and CDR2 FQNNGV. The DNA for the CDR3 is TGTGCCAGCAGCTTGGGGGTAGAGCAGTACTTC. This sequence encodes CASSLGVEQYF.

This clone has a handful of counts. The chain links TRBV28 to TRBJ1-2, with D uncertain. CDR3 length: 13 residues. Germline-derived CDR1 and CDR2 are MDHEN and SYDVKM. Trimming took 4 bases from V and 8 from J, leaving 14 bases between them. As DNA, the CDR3 is TGTGCCAGCAGTTGGGAGGGCCCTCGGGGCTACACCTTC. It translates to CASSWEGPRGYTF.

Turning to this clone: Other DNA sequences from this sample encode an identical CDR3 as well. This chain connects TRBV24-1 to TRBJ2-3; 9 nucleotides line up with TRBD1. The CDR3 runs to 12 residues. Looked up from germline, CDR1 is KGHDR and CDR2 is SFDVKD. The V segment lost 9 bases and the J segment 3 bases; nucleotides outside the gene matches: 0. This chain's CDR3 is CATGTGTDTQYF. CDR3 nucleotides: TGTGCCACCGGGACAGGGACAGATACGCAGTATTTT.

This chain joins TRBV7-2 and TRBJ2-1; D is possibly TRBD1 (5 bases). The V end was cut by 5 bases, the J end by 7 bases, with 12 bases between. Germline V lookup: CDR1 SGHTA, CDR2 FQGNSA. This CDR3 has 13 amino acids. The CDR3 region is CASSPYRLNEQFF. The CDR3 DNA is TGTGCCAGCAGCCCTTACAGGCTAAATGAGCAGTTCTTC.

In DNA form, the CDR3 reads TGTGCCAGTGCGGGAGCTGGTGAGCAGTTCTTC. Translated, it gives CASAGAGEQFF. The V and J genes are TRBV7-9 and TRBJ2-1; TRBD2 agrees at 7 bases. With V trimmed by 9 bases and J by 9 bases, 5 bases remained unmatched. Germline values: CDR1 SEHNR, CDR2 FQNEAQ (reference sequence). The CDR3 has 11 amino acids.

Only one count was recorded for this clone. The sample carries other DNA sequences with the same CDR3. This sequence joins TRBV27 and TRBJ2-6; D not certain. Germline CDR1 reads MNHEY; CDR2 reads SMNVEV (reference sequence). CDR3 length: 13 residues. The germline V and J ends were trimmed by 6 bases and 0 bases, with 3 bases remaining between them. CDR3 DNA: TGTGCCAGCAGAAGCTCTGGGGCCAACGTCCTGACTTTC. This gives the protein CASRSSGANVLTF. Full variable domain (remainder filled in from reference TRBV27 and TRBJ2-6): EAQVTQNPRYLITVTGKKLTVTCSQNMNHEYMSWYRQDPGLGLRQIYYSMNVEVTDKGDVPEGYKVSRKEKRNFPLILESPSPNQTSLYFCASRSSGANVLTFGAGSRLTVL.

This clone was detected only once. The chain couples TRBV10-1 to TRBJ1-5; D is perhaps TRBD1 (5 bases). The CDR3 loop spans 16 amino acids. In germline, CDR1 is WNHNN, CDR2 SYGVQD (reference sequence). V was trimmed by 7 bases and J by 0 bases, leaving 16 bases between them. The CDR3: CASNDRRVLSNQPQHF. CDR3 bases: TGCGCCAGCAACGATCGCAGGGTTCTTAGCAATCAGCCCCAGCATTTT.

V gene TRBV6-5 combines with J gene TRBJ2-7, with TRBD2 matching 7 bases. With V trimmed by 2 bases and J by 3 bases, 4 bases remained unmatched. The germline CDR1 and CDR2 sequences are MNHEY and SVGAGI. The CDR3 length is 14 residues. This CDR3 reads CASSYGGSRYEQYF. The CDR3, as DNA: TGTGCCAGCAGTTACGGCGGGAGTCGCTACGAGCAGTACTTC.

The chain couples TRBV28 to TRBJ1-2; the D is unclear. Germline assignment: CDR1 MDHEN and CDR2 SYDVKM. There are 13 residues in the CDR3. V gave up 2 bases and J gave up 4 bases, with 8 bases separating them. The CDR3 DNA sequence: TGTGCCAGCAGTTTAGCCGGCTCCTATGGCTACACCTTC. Its protein product is CASSLAGSYGYTF.